This T cell receptor (beta chain) was retrieved from a study of T cell responses to AZD1222 COVID-19 vaccine. The CDR3 extends over 14 amino acids. CDR1 and CDR2 (germline): SGHRS, YFSETQ. Trimming at V came to 4 bases and at J to 4 bases, leaving 5 bases not matched to a gene. Using immunoSEQ multiplex PCR, the repertoire was profiled, and TCRdb retains in-frame clones only, with some absent. The sample records 110,000 to 150,000 clones, about 94% being singletons. The sequence was obtained from an adult in good health. The sequencing used peripheral blood, collected on day 0 of AZD1222 vaccination. The rearrangement uses TRBV5-1 and TRBJ2-3; TRBD1 matches at 8 bases. CDR3 in amino acids: CASSVTGGADTQYF. The CDR3 region has the DNA TGCGCCAGCAGCGTTACAGGGGGAGCAGATACGCAGTATTTT.